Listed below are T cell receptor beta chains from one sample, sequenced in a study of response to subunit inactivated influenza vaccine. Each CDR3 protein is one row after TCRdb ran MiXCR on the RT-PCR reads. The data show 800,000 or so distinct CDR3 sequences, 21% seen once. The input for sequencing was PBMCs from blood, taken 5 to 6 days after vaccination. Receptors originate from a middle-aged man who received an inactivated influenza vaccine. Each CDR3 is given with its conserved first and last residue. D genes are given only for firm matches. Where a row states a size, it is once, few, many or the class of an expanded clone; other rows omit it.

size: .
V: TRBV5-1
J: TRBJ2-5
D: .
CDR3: CASSEAKGIQETQYF
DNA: TGCGCCAGCAGTGAAGCAAAAGGAATCCAAGAGACCCAGTACTTC

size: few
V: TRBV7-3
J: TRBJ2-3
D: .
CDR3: CASSLFGSHTQYF
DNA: TGTGCCAGCAGCTTATTCGGGTCTCATACGCAGTATTTT

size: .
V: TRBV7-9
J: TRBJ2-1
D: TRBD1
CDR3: CASSLTGMGYNEQFF
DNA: TGTGCCAGCAGCCTGACAGGGATGGGTTACAATGAGCAGTTCTTC

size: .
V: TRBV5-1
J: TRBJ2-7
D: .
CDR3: CASSLSERVSEQYF
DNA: TGCGCCAGCAGCTTGAGCGAAAGGGTATCCGAGCAGTACTTC

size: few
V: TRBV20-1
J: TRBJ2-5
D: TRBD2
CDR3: CSARVFGLAGLETQYF
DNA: TGCAGTGCTAGAGTATTCGGACTAGCGGGATTGGAGACCCAGTACTTC

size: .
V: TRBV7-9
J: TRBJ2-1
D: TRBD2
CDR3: CASSSLADAYNEQFF
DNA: TGTGCCAGCAGCTCACTAGCGGACGCCTACAATGAGCAGTTCTTC

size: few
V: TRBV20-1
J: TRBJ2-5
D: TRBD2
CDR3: CSARRLAGGYQETQYF
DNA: TGCAGTGCTAGGAGACTAGCGGGAGGGTACCAAGAGACCCAGTACTTC

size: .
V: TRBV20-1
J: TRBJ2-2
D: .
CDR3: CSARQRGFTGELFF
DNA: TGCAGTGCTAGACAACGGGGCTTCACCGGGGAGCTGTTTTTT

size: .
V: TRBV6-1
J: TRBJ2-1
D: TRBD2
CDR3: CASLAGGSNEQFF
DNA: TGTGCCAGTCTAGCGGGAGGGAGCAATGAGCAGTTCTTC

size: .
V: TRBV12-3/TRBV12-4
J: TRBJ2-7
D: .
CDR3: CASSLFGNPYEQYF
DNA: TGTGCCAGCAGTTTATTCGGGAACCCCTACGAGCAGTACTTC

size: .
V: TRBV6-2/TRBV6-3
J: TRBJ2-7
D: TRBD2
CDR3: CASSYRTSGPGSYEQYF
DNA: TGTGCCAGCAGTTACAGGACTAGCGGGCCCGGCTCCTACGAGCAGTACTTC

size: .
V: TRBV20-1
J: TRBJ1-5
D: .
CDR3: CSAIGGRSSNQPQHF
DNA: TGCAGTGCTATCGGAGGTCGTAGTAGCAATCAGCCCCAGCATTTT

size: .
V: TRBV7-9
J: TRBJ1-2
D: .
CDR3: CASSSNTGIDYGYTF
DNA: TGTGCCAGCAGCTCCAATACAGGGATTGACTATGGCTACACCTTC

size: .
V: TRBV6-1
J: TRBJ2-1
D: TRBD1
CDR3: CATLGQASSYNEQFF
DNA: TGTGCCACCCTGGGACAGGCGAGCTCCTACAATGAGCAGTTCTTC

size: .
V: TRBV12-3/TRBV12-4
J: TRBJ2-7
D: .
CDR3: CASTYGGYEQYF
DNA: TGTGCCAGCACCTATGGGGGTTACGAGCAGTACTTC

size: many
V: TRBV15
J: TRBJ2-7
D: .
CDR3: CATSRDPGSSYEQYF
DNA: TGTGCCACCAGCAGAGATCCCGGGAGCTCCTACGAGCAGTACTTC

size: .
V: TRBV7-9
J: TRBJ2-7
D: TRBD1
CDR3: CASRRSTGALFYEQYF
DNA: TGTGCCAGCAGACGATCGACAGGGGCGCTGTTCTACGAGCAGTACTTC

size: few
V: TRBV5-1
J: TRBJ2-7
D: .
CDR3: CASSSRFGYEQYF
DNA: TGCGCCAGCAGTTCTCGGTTCGGGTACGAGCAGTACTTC

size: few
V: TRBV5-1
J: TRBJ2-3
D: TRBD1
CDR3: CASSSDRAWTDTQYF
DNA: TGCGCCAGCAGCTCTGACAGGGCGTGGACAGATACGCAGTATTTT

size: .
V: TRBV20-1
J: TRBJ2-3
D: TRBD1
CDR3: CSAPPQGRTDTQYF
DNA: TGCAGTGCCCCTCCACAGGGGCGCACAGATACGCAGTATTTT

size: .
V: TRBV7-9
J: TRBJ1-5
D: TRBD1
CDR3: CASSPQGAGNQPQHF
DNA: TGTGCCAGCAGCCCCCAGGGGGCCGGGAATCAGCCCCAGCATTTT

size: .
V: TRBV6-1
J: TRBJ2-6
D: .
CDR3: CASRTAVSGANVLTF
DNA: TGTGCCAGCAGAACGGCCGTTTCTGGGGCCAACGTCCTGACTTTC

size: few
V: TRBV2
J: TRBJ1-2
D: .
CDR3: CASSENSGVYGYTF
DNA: TGTGCCAGCAGTGAAAACTCCGGGGTCTATGGCTACACCTTC

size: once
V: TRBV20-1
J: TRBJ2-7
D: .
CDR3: CSAKRWLSPAYEQYF
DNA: TGCAGTGCCAAGAGATGGCTCTCTCCCGCCTACGAGCAGTACTTC

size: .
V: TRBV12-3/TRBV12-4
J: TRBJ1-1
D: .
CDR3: CASRTGSDNTEAFF
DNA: TGTGCCAGCAGGACCGGGTCAGATAACACTGAAGCTTTCTTT

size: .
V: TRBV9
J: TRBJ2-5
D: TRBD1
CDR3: CASSEWTGEEETQYF
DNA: TGTGCCAGCAGCGAGTGGACAGGGGAAGAGGAGACCCAGTACTTC